Listed below are T cell receptor beta chains from one sample, sequenced in a study of control samples from healthy donors and cancer patients. Generated by immunoSEQ multiplex PCR, the TCRdb table keeps only in-frame clones and is missing some. The data hold about 270,000 clones, with roughly 82% observed a single time. The sample consisted of PBMCs. The receptors were gathered from a woman aged 60 to 75 with lung cancer. Both conserved end residues are part of each CDR3. The D gene is left open where the match is weak. For some rows the clone size is stated as once, few or many, or as a class when expanded; others skip it.

v_call: TRBV9; j_call: TRBJ2-2; d_call: TRBD2; clone_size: once; cdr3_aa: CASSPRAAGGPGELFF; cdr3_nt: TGTGCCAGCAGCCCGAGGGCAGCGGGAGGTCCCGGGGAGCTGTTTTTT
v_call: TRBV20-1; j_call: TRBJ2-1; d_call: NA; clone_size: NA; cdr3_aa: CSGINSYEQFF; cdr3_nt: TGCAGTGGGATAAATAGCTATGAGCAGTTCTTC
v_call: TRBV3-1/TRBV3-2; j_call: TRBJ2-3; d_call: NA; clone_size: NA; cdr3_aa: CASSHGSSVTSTDTQYF; cdr3_nt: TGTGCCAGCAGTCACGGATCTAGCGTTACTAGCACAGATACGCAGTATTTT
v_call: TRBV6-2/TRBV6-3; j_call: TRBJ1-5; d_call: NA; clone_size: NA; cdr3_aa: CASSYGSSNQPQHF; cdr3_nt: TGTGCCAGCAGTTACGGGTCGAGCAATCAGCCCCAGCATTTT
v_call: TRBV7-2; j_call: TRBJ1-1; d_call: TRBD1; clone_size: many; cdr3_aa: CASSLGGRGLAEAFF; cdr3_nt: TGTGCCAGCAGCTTAGGGGGCAGGGGGCTCGCTGAAGCTTTCTTT
v_call: TRBV3-1/TRBV3-2; j_call: TRBJ1-4; d_call: NA; clone_size: NA; cdr3_aa: CASSQDLGARGEKLFF; cdr3_nt: TGTGCCAGCAGCCAAGATCTAGGGGCGCGGGGTGAAAAACTGTTTTTT
v_call: TRBV5-1; j_call: TRBJ2-7; d_call: NA; clone_size: NA; cdr3_aa: CASSLTGGYEQYF; cdr3_nt: TGCGCCAGCAGCTTGACAGGAGGCTACGAGCAGTACTTC
v_call: TRBV9; j_call: TRBJ2-3; d_call: NA; clone_size: few; cdr3_aa: CASSVGIELLSTDTQYF; cdr3_nt: TGTGCCAGCAGCGTAGGAATAGAACTACTGAGCACAGATACGCAGTATTTT
v_call: TRBV25-1; j_call: TRBJ2-2; d_call: NA; clone_size: once; cdr3_aa: CASSATPGQNTGELFF; cdr3_nt: TGTGCCAGCAGTGCAACCCCGGGACAGAACACCGGGGAGCTGTTTTTT
v_call: TRBV9; j_call: TRBJ2-7; d_call: NA; clone_size: few; cdr3_aa: CASSVDGGYDEQYF; cdr3_nt: TGTGCCAGCAGCGTAGACGGGGGTTACGACGAGCAGTACTTC
v_call: TRBV28; j_call: TRBJ1-5; d_call: NA; clone_size: NA; cdr3_aa: CASSPERGQPQHF; cdr3_nt: TGTGCCAGCAGCCCGGAAAGAGGCCAGCCCCAGCATTTT
v_call: TRBV3-1/TRBV3-2; j_call: TRBJ2-7; d_call: TRBD2; clone_size: NA; cdr3_aa: CATSGSSYEQYF; cdr3_nt: TGTGCCACTAGCGGGAGCTCCTACGAGCAGTACTTC
v_call: TRBV14; j_call: TRBJ2-2; d_call: NA; clone_size: NA; cdr3_aa: CASSQSHTGELFF; cdr3_nt: TGTGCCAGCAGCCAATCTCACACCGGGGAGCTGTTTTTT
v_call: TRBV30; j_call: TRBJ2-2; d_call: NA; clone_size: few; cdr3_aa: CAWIRQNTGELFF; cdr3_nt: TGTGCCTGGATAAGACAAAACACCGGGGAGCTGTTTTTT
v_call: TRBV19; j_call: TRBJ1-5; d_call: NA; clone_size: NA; cdr3_aa: CASSNYFQPQHF; cdr3_nt: TGTGCCAGTAGTAATTATTTTCAGCCCCAGCATTTT
v_call: TRBV6-2/TRBV6-3; j_call: TRBJ2-7; d_call: TRBD2; clone_size: few; cdr3_aa: CASSYSPSGVYEQYF; cdr3_nt: TGTGCCAGCAGTTACTCGCCTAGCGGGGTCTACGAGCAGTACTTC
v_call: TRBV7-2; j_call: TRBJ1-6; d_call: NA; clone_size: NA; cdr3_aa: CASSLGGGGRPLHF; cdr3_nt: TGTGCCAGCAGCTTAGGCGGGGGAGGTAGACCCCTCCACTTT
v_call: TRBV6-6; j_call: TRBJ1-1; d_call: NA; clone_size: NA; cdr3_aa: CASSLDTHQGEAFF; cdr3_nt: TGTGCCAGCAGTCTGGACACACACCAAGGTGAAGCTTTCTTT
v_call: TRBV6-5; j_call: TRBJ2-5; d_call: NA; clone_size: NA; cdr3_aa: CASSYSFTATQETQYF; cdr3_nt: TGTGCCAGCAGTTACTCGTTTACAGCTACCCAAGAGACCCAGTACTTC
v_call: TRBV5-1; j_call: TRBJ1-3; d_call: NA; clone_size: once; cdr3_aa: CASSLVPGRGNTIYF; cdr3_nt: TGCGCCAGCAGCTTGGTGCCGGGTCGGGGAAACACCATATATTTT
v_call: TRBV27; j_call: TRBJ1-1; d_call: NA; clone_size: NA; cdr3_aa: CASNPSGVDTEAFF; cdr3_nt: TGTGCCAGCAATCCTTCGGGGGTGGACACTGAAGCTTTCTTT
v_call: TRBV3-1/TRBV3-2; j_call: TRBJ2-2; d_call: TRBD1; clone_size: few; cdr3_aa: CASSLGTGGSGGELFF; cdr3_nt: TGTGCCAGCAGCCTTGGGACAGGGGGGAGTGGCGGGGAGCTGTTTTTT
v_call: TRBV2; j_call: TRBJ1-5; d_call: NA; clone_size: NA; cdr3_aa: CASGTGFNQPQHF; cdr3_nt: TGTGCCAGCGGAACAGGTTTCAATCAGCCCCAGCATTTT
v_call: TRBV5-1; j_call: TRBJ2-3; d_call: NA; clone_size: NA; cdr3_aa: CASSPGAAGDTQYF; cdr3_nt: TGCGCCAGCAGCCCCGGGGCGGCCGGAGATACGCAGTATTTT
v_call: TRBV7-2; j_call: TRBJ2-7; d_call: NA; clone_size: NA; cdr3_aa: CASSVMTPVSYEQYF; cdr3_nt: TGTGCCAGCAGTGTCATGACGCCTGTTTCCTACGAGCAGTACTTC
v_call: TRBV12-3/TRBV12-4; j_call: TRBJ1-2; d_call: NA; clone_size: NA; cdr3_aa: CASSFDSPIRYTF; cdr3_nt: TGTGCCAGCAGTTTTGACAGCCCTATCCGCTACACCTTC
v_call: TRBV27; j_call: TRBJ1-5; d_call: TRBD1; clone_size: NA; cdr3_aa: CASSPRDRGSSNQPQHF; cdr3_nt: TGTGCCAGCAGTCCGCGGGACAGGGGTTCTAGCAATCAGCCCCAGCATTTT
v_call: TRBV11-2; j_call: TRBJ2-7; d_call: NA; clone_size: NA; cdr3_aa: CASSLQGSHEQYF; cdr3_nt: TGTGCCAGCAGCTTACAGGGTTCCCACGAGCAGTACTTC
v_call: TRBV5-5; j_call: TRBJ2-3; d_call: NA; clone_size: NA; cdr3_aa: CASSLLVLGNTDTQYF; cdr3_nt: TGTGCCAGCAGCTTGTTGGTCTTAGGGAACACAGATACGCAGTATTTT
v_call: TRBV11-3; j_call: TRBJ2-2; d_call: NA; clone_size: once; cdr3_aa: CASSLRTANTGELFF; cdr3_nt: TGTGCCAGCAGCTTGAGGACAGCGAACACCGGGGAGCTGTTTTTT
v_call: TRBV18; j_call: TRBJ2-6; d_call: TRBD1; clone_size: NA; cdr3_aa: CASSPPGQGSGANVLTF; cdr3_nt: TGTGCCAGCTCACCCCCGGGACAGGGATCGGGGGCCAACGTCCTGACTTTC
v_call: TRBV5-1; j_call: TRBJ2-7; d_call: TRBD1; clone_size: NA; cdr3_aa: CASQSPGQVFF; cdr3_nt: TGCGCCAGCCAATCCCCGGGACAGGTATTCTTC
v_call: TRBV7-2; j_call: TRBJ1-1; d_call: NA; clone_size: NA; cdr3_aa: CASSTDRNTEAFF; cdr3_nt: TGTGCCAGCAGTACGGACAGGAACACTGAAGCTTTCTTT
v_call: TRBV3-1/TRBV3-2; j_call: TRBJ2-2; d_call: NA; clone_size: NA; cdr3_aa: CASSQGDGGTGELFF; cdr3_nt: TGTGCCAGCAGCCAAGGGGACGGGGGTACCGGGGAGCTGTTTTTT
v_call: TRBV10-3; j_call: TRBJ1-2; d_call: NA; clone_size: NA; cdr3_aa: CAISENQGWYGYTF; cdr3_nt: TGTGCCATCAGTGAGAATCAGGGTTGGTATGGCTACACCTTC
v_call: TRBV7-9; j_call: TRBJ1-4; d_call: NA; clone_size: NA; cdr3_aa: CASSLADEKLFF; cdr3_nt: TGTGCCAGCAGCTTAGCAGACGAAAAACTGTTTTTT
v_call: TRBV5-1; j_call: TRBJ1-1; d_call: TRBD1; clone_size: once; cdr3_aa: CASSSTGGALNTEAFF; cdr3_nt: TGCGCCAGCAGCTCAACAGGGGGCGCCCTGAACACTGAAGCTTTCTTT
v_call: TRBV21-1; j_call: TRBJ2-1; d_call: NA; clone_size: once; cdr3_aa: CASSKGAGFNYNEQFF; cdr3_nt: TGTGCCAGCAGCAAAGGGGCGGGATTCAACTACAATGAGCAGTTCTTC
v_call: TRBV29-1; j_call: TRBJ2-5; d_call: NA; clone_size: NA; cdr3_aa: CSVRRSGGETQYF; cdr3_nt: TGCAGCGTTAGAAGGTCGGGCGGGGAGACCCAGTACTTC
v_call: TRBV4-1; j_call: TRBJ2-7; d_call: NA; clone_size: NA; cdr3_aa: CASSQADGSAYEQYF; cdr3_nt: TGCGCCAGCAGCCAAGCGGACGGCAGCGCCTACGAGCAGTACTTC
v_call: TRBV4-1; j_call: TRBJ1-5; d_call: NA; clone_size: NA; cdr3_aa: CASSRTFVGNQPQHF; cdr3_nt: TGCGCCAGCAGCCGGACATTTGTGGGCAATCAGCCCCAGCATTTT
v_call: TRBV5-1; j_call: TRBJ1-2; d_call: NA; clone_size: NA; cdr3_aa: CASSLARANYGYTF; cdr3_nt: TGCGCCAGCAGCTTGGCCAGAGCTAACTATGGCTACACCTTC
v_call: TRBV30; j_call: TRBJ2-7; d_call: TRBD1; clone_size: NA; cdr3_aa: CAWTRADRLQYF; cdr3_nt: TGTGCCTGGACCCGGGCGGACAGGTTGCAGTACTTC
v_call: TRBV23-1; j_call: TRBJ1-1; d_call: NA; clone_size: NA; cdr3_aa: CASSHKWGHIQGEVRPANTEAFF; cdr3_nt: TGCGCCAGCAGTCACAAGTGGGGGCACATTCAAGGGGAGGTAAGGCCAGCGAACACTGAAGCTTTCTTT
v_call: TRBV15; j_call: TRBJ2-2; d_call: NA; clone_size: NA; cdr3_aa: CATGDGRSFTGELFF; cdr3_nt: TGTGCCACCGGGGACGGCAGAAGTTTTACCGGGGAGCTGTTTTTT
v_call: TRBV12-3/TRBV12-4; j_call: TRBJ1-6; d_call: NA; clone_size: NA; cdr3_aa: CASSFPGSPLHF; cdr3_nt: TGTGCCAGCAGTTTTCCGGGTTCACCCCTCCACTTT
v_call: TRBV2; j_call: TRBJ2-1; d_call: TRBD2; clone_size: NA; cdr3_aa: CASSVRGTSGNNEQFF; cdr3_nt: TGTGCCAGCAGTGTACGCGGGACTAGCGGGAACAATGAGCAGTTCTTC
v_call: TRBV3-1/TRBV3-2; j_call: TRBJ2-7; d_call: NA; clone_size: NA; cdr3_aa: CASSQGTLTYEQYF; cdr3_nt: TGTGCCAGCAGCCAAGGTACCCTAACCTACGAGCAGTACTTC